The TCR beta chain described here comes from a study of siplizumab effects on memory and regulatory T cells (dated by TCRdb to about 2019). In the study overall: The study looked at the effect of siplizumab, an anti-CD2 antibody, on alloreactive T-cell subsets in allogeneic mixed lymphocyte reactions made from human PBMCs. Study-wide findings and limitations: Of the alloreactive CD4+ clones that could be mapped, the Treg-derived share averaged about 70% with siplizumab compared with around 25% in control reactions. Greater diversity appeared to be present in unstimulated naive T cells than in memory T cells, and a substantial contribution to the alloresponse seemed to be made by naive cells. Sequences below about 10^-5 frequency were poorly captured, so only a minor fraction of alloreactive clones could be mapped to unstimulated subsets. The suppressive function of proliferating Tregs from siplizumab cultures was not functionally confirmed. The cumulative frequency of alloreactive sequences that could be traced back to unstimulated CD4+ memory T cells was significantly reduced by siplizumab. Roughly 80-96% of proliferating CD4+ or CD8+ clones could not be assigned a naive or memory phenotype.

Sorted unstimulated T cells and proliferating T cells recovered from mixed lymphocyte reactions underwent TCRbeta CDR3 sequencing. Fresh whole blood from roughly 10 HLA-typed healthy donors was used to isolate PBMCs. Concerning this clone: What this receptor recognizes is not known. The input lacks base qualities; no much larger clone sits a single base away.

Library preparation was by the immunoSEQ multiplex PCR assay. The deep sequencing platform assayed about 10^5 TCR templates per sample. Genomic DNA extracted from sorted T cells was used for TCRbeta CDR3 sequencing. Turning to the authors' computational methods: The R programming language was used for clonal analysis of TCRbeta CDR3 data. Alloreactive CD4+ and CD8+ clones were identified by comparing unstimulated samples to CFSE-low samples taken after the reaction. Regulatory or non-regulatory origin was assigned to alloreactive CD4+ clones by matching of sequences to sorted unstimulated Treg and non-Treg repertoires. What TCRdb holds here is the immuneACCESS table cut down to in-frame rearrangements. Part of the clones is not present; checked against another copy, under half of the missing clones reflect an unresolved V gene, and the others are unexplained. The DNA was the basis for D and trimming; V, J and clone size are from that table. This sample is represented by tens of thousands of clones; approximately 94% of them were singletons. Around 6.5% of the sample goes to the ten largest clones.

CDR1 and CDR2 (MGHRA, YSYEKL) derive from the germline V gene. The CDR3 runs 17 amino acids, cysteine and phenylalanine included. The read is trimmed to its CDR3 DNA, 51 bases read in frame from base 1. The V end loses 0 bases and the J end loses 8 bases, and a stretch of 20 bases separates them. The clonotype comes from a human donor in good health. The chain employs TRBV4-1 and TRBJ1-5; the D gene assignment is ambiguous. The sequencing input was CD8+ T cells sorted from blood. The DNA sequence follows: TGCGCCAGCAGCCAAGAAAGATCGGTCGGCAGCGGTAAGCCCCAGCATTTT. This encodes CASSQERSVGSGKPQHF.